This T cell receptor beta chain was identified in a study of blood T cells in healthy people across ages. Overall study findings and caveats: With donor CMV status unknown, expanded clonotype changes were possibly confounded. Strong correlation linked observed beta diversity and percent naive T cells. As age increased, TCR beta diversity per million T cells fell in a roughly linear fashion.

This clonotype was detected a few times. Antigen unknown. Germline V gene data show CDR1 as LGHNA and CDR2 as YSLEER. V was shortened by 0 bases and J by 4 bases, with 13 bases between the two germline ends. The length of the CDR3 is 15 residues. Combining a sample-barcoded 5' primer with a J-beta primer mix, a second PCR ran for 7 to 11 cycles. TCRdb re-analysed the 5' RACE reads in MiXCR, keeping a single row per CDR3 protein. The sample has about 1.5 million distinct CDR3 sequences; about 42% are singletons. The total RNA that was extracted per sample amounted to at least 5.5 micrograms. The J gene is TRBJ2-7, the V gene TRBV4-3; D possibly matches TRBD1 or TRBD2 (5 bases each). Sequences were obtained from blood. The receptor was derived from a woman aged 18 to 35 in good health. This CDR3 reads CASSQESGDGYEQYF. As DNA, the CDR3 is TGCGCCAGCAGCCAAGAGTCCGGGGACGGGTACGAGCAGTACTTC.